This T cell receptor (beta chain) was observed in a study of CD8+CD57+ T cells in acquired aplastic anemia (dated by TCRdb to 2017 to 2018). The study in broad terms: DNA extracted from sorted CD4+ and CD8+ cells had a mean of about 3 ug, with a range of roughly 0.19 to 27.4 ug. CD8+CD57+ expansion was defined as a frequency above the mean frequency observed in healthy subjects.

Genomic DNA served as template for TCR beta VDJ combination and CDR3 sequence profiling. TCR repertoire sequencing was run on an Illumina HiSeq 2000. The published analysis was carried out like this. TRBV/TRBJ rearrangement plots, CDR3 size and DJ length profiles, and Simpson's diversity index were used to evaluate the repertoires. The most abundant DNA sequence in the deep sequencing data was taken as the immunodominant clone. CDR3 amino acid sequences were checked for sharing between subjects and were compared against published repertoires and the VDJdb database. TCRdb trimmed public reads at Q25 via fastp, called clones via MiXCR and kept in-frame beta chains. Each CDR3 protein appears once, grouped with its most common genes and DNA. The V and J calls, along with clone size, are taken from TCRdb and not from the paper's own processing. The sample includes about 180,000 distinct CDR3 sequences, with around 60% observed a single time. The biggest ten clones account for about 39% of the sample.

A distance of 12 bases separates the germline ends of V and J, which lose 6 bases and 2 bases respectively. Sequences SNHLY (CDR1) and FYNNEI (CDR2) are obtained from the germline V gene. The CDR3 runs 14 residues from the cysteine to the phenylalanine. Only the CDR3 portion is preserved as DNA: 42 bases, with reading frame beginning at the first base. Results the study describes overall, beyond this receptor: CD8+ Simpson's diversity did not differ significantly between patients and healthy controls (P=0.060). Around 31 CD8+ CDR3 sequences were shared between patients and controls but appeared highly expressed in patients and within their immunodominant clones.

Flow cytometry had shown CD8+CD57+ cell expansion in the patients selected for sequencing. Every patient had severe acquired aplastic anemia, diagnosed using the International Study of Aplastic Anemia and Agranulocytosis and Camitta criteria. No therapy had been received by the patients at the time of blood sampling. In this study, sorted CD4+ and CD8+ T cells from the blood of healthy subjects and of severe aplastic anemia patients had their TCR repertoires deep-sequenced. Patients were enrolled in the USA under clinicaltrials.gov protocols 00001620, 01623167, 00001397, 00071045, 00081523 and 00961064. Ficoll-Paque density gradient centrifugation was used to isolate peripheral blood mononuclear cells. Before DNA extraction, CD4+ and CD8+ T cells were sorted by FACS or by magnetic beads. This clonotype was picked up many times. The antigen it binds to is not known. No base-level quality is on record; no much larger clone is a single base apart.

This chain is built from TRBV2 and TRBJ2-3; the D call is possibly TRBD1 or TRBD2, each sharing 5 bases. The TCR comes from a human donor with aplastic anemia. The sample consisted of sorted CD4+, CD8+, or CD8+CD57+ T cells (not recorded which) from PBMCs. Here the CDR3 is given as CASSPGRPTDTQYF. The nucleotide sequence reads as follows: TGTGCCAGCAGCCCGGGACGACCCACAGATACGCAGTATTTT.